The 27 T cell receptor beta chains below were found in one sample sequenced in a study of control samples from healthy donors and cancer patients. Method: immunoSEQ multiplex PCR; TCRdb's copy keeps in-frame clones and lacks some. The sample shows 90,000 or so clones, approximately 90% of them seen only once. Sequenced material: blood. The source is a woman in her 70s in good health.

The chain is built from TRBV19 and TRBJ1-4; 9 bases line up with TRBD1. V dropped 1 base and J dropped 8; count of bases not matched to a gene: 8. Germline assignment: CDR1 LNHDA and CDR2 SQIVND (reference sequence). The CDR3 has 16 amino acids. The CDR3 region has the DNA TGTGCCAGTAGTATAGGCCGACAGGGGGTTGGAGAAAAACTGTTTTTT. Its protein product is CASSIGRQGVGEKLFF.

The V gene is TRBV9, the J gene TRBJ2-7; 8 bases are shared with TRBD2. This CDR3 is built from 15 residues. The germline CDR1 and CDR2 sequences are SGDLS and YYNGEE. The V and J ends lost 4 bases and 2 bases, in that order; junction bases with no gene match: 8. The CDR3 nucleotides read TGTGCCAGCAGCCCCCCCGGGACTAGTGCCTACGAGCAGTACTTC. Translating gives CASSPPGTSAYEQYF. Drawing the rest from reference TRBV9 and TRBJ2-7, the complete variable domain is DSGVTQTPKHLITATGQRVTLRCSPRSGDLSVYWYQQSLDQGLQFLIQYYNGEERAKGNILERFSAQQFPDLHSELNLSSLELGDSALYFCASSPPGTSAYEQYFGPGTRLTVT.

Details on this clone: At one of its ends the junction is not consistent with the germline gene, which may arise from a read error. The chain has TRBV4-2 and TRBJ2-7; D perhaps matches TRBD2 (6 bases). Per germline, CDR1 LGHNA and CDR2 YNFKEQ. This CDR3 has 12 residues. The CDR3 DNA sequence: TGTGCCAGCAGCCAAGATTTGGAGGGTGTGCACTTC. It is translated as CASSQDLEGVHF.

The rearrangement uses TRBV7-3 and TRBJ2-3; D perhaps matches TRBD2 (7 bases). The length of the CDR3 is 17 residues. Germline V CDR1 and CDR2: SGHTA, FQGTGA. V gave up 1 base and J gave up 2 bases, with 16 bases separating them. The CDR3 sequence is CASSLRRGGSDTDTQYF. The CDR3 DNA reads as TGTGCCAGCAGCTTAAGGAGGGGGGGCTCCGACACAGATACGCAGTATTTT.

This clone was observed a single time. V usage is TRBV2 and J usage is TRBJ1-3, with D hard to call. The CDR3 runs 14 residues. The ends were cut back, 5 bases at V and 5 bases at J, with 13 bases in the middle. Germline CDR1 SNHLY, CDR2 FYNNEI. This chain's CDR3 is CASSSVEARNTIYF. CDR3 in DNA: TGTGCCAGCAGTTCGGTTGAGGCACGAAACACCATATATTTT.

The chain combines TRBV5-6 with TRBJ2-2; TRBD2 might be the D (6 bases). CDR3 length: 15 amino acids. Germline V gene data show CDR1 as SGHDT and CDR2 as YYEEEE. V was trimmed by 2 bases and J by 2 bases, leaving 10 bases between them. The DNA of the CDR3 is TGTGCCAGCAGCTTAGCGGGCGTAAACACCGGGGAGCTGTTTTTT. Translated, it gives CASSLAGVNTGELFF. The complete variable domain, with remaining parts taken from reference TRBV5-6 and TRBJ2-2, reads DAGVTQSPTHLIKTRGQQVTLRCSPKSGHDTVSWYQQALGQGPQFIFQYYEEEERQRGNFPDRFSGHQFPNYSSELNVNALLLGDSALYLCASSLAGVNTGELFFGEGSRLTVL.

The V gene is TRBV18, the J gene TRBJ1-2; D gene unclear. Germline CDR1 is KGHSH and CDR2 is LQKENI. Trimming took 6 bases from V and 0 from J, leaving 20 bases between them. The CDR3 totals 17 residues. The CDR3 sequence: CASSPSGLGGSNYGYTF. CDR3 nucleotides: TGTGCCAGCTCCCCGTCCGGGTTGGGAGGTTCTAACTATGGCTACACCTTC.

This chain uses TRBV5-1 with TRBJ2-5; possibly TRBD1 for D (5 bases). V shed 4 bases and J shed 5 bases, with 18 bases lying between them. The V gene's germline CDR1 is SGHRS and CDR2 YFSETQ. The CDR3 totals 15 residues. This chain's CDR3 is CASSPGRVDRETQYF. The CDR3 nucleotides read TGCGCCAGCAGCCCGGGCAGGGTGGATCGGGAGACCCAGTACTTC.

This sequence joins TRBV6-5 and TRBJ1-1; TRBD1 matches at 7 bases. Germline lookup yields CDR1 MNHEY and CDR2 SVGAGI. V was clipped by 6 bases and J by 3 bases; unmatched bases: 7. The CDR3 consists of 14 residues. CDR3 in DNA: TGTGCCAGCAGGGCTACAGGGGAGGACACTGAAGCTTTCTTT. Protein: CASRATGEDTEAFF.

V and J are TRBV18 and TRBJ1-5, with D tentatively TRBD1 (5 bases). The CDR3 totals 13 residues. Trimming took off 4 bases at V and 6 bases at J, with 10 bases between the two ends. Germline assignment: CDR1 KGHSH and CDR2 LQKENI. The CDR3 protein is CASSRGTGQPQHF. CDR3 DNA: TGTGCCAGCTCACGAGGGACGGGTCAGCCCCAGCATTTT.

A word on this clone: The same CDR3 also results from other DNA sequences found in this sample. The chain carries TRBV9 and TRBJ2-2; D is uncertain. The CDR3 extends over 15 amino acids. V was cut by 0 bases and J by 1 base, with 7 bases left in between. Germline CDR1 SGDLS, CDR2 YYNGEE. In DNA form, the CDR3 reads TGTGCCAGCAGCGTAGCGGCGGAGAACACCGGGGAGCTGTTTTTT. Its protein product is CASSVAAENTGELFF.

As DNA, the CDR3 is TGCGCCAGCAGCTTGTATGCGGGGAGTTACAATGAGCAGTTCTTC. Its protein product is CASSLYAGSYNEQFF. The chain joins TRBV5-1 to TRBJ2-1; D may be TRBD2 (6 bases). Trimming took off 1 base at V and 4 bases at J, with 12 bases between the two ends. This CDR3 has 15 residues. Germline V CDR1 and CDR2: SGHRS, YFSETQ.

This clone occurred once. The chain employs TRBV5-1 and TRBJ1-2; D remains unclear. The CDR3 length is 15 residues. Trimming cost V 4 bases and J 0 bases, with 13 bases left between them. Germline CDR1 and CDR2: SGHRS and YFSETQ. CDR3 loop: CASSLEGEPNYGYTF. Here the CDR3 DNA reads TGCGCCAGCAGCCTGGAGGGCGAACCTAACTATGGCTACACCTTC.

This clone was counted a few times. The CDR3 loop reads CSVGGQATDTQYF. CDR3 coding DNA: TGCAGCGTTGGAGGACAGGCTACAGATACGCAGTATTTT. The gene calls are TRBV29-1 and TRBJ2-3; 7 nucleotides align to TRBD1. The V gene's germline CDR1 is SQVTM and CDR2 ANQGSEA. CDR3 length equals 13 residues. V shed 4 bases and J 3 bases; nucleotides not matched to a gene: 4.

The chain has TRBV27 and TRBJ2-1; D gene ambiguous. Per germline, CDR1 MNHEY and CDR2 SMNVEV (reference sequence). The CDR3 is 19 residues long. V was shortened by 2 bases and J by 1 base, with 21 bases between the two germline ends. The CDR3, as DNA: TGTGCCAGCAGTTTACCTGACCCAATTCAGGTCCTTTCCTACAATGAGCAGTTCTTC. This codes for CASSLPDPIQVLSYNEQFF.

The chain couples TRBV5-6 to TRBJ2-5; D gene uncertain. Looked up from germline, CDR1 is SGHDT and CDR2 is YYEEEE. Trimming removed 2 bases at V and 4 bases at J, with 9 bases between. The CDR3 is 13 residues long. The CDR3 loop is CASSFGRPETQYF. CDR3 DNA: TGTGCCAGCAGCTTCGGGCGGCCAGAGACCCAGTACTTC.

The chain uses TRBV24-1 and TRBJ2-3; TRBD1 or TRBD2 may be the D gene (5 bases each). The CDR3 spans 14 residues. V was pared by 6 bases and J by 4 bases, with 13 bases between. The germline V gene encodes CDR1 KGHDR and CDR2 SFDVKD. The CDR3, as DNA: TGTGCCACCAGTTCACCGGGGCCTGCAGATACGCAGTATTTT. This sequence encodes CATSSPGPADTQYF.

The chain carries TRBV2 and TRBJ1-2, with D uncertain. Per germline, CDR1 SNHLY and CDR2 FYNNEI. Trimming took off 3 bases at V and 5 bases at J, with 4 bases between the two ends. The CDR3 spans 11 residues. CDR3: CASSDFYGYTF. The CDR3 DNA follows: TGTGCCAGCAGTGATTTTTATGGCTACACCTTC.

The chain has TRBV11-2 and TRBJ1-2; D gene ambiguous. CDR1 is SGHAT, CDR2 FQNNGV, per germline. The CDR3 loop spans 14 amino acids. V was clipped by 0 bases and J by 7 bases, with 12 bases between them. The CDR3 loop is CASSLEPAVRGYTF. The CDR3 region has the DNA TGTGCCAGCAGCTTAGAGCCGGCCGTCCGTGGCTACACCTTC.

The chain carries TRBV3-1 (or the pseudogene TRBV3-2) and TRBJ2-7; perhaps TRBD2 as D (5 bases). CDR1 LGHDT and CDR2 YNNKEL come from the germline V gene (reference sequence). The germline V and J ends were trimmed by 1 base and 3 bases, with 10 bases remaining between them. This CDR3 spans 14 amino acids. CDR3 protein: CASSQASSHYEQYF. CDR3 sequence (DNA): TGTGCCAGCAGCCAAGCTAGCAGCCACTACGAGCAGTACTTC.

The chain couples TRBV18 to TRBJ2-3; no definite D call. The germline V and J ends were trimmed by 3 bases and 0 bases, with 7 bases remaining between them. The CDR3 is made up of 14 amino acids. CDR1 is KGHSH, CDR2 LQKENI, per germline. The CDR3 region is CASSPQKSTDTQYF. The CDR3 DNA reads TGTGCCAGCTCACCGCAAAAAAGCACAGATACGCAGTATTTT.

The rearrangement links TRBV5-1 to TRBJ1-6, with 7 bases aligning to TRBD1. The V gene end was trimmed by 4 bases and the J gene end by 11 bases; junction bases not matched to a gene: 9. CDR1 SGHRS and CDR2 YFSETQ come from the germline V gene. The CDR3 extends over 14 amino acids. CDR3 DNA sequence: TGCGCCAGCAGCGCGGGACAGTCCCCAACACCCCTCCACTTT. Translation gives CASSAGQSPTPLHF.

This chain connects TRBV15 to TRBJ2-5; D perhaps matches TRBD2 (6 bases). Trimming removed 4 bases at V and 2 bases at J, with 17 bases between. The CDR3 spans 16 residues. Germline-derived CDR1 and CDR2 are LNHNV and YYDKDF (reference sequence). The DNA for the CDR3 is TGTGCCACCAGCACAGAGCGGGTGGGCTATCAAGAGACCCAGTACTTC. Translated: CATSTERVGYQETQYF.

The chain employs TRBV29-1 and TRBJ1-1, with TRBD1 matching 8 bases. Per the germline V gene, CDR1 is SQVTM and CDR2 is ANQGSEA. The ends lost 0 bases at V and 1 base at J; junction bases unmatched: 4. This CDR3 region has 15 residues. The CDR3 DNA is TGCAGCGTTGAAGACAGGGGGCTTCCGAACACTGAAGCTTTCTTT. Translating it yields CSVEDRGLPNTEAFF.

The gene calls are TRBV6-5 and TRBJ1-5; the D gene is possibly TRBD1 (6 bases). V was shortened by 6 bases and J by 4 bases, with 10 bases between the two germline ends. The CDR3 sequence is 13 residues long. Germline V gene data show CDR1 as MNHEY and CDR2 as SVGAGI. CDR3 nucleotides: TGTGCCAGCAGGTGGGGGCAGAATCAGCCCCAGCATTTT. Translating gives CASRWGQNQPQHF.

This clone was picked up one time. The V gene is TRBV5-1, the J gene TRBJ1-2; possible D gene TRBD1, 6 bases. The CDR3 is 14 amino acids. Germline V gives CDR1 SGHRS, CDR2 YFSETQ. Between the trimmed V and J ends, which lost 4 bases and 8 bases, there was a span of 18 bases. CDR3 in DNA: TGCGCCAGCAGCACGGGGGGCATTCCGGACGGCTACACCTTC. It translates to CASSTGGIPDGYTF. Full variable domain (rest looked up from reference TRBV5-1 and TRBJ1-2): KAGVTQTPRYLIKTRGQQVTLSCSPISGHRSVSWYQQTPGQGLQFLFEYFSETQRNKGNFPGRFSGRQFSNSRSEMNVSTLELGDSALYLCASSTGGIPDGYTFGSGTRLTVV.

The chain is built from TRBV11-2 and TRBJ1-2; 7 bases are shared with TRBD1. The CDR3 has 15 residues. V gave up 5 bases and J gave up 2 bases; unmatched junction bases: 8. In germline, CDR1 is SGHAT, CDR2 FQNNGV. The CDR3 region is CASSTLQGKNYGYTF. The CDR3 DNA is TGTGCCAGCAGCACCCTACAGGGGAAGAACTATGGCTACACCTTC.